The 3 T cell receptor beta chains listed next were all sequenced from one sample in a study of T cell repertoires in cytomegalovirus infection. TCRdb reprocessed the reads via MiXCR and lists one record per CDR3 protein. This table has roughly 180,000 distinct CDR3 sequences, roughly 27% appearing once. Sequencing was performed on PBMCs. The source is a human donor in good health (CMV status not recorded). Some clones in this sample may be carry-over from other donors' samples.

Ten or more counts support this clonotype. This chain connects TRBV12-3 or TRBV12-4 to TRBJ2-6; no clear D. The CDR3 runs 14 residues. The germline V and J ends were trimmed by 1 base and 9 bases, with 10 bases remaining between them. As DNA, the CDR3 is TGTGCCAGCAGTTTAGAGACGGGCGTCAACGTCCTGACTTTC. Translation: CASSLETGVNVLTF.

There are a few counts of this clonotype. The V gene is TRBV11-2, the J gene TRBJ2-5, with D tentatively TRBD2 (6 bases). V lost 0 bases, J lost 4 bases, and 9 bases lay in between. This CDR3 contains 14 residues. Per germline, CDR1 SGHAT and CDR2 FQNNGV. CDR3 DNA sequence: TGTGCCAGCAGCTTAGATCTAGCGATAGAGACCCAGTACTTC. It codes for CASSLDLAIETQYF.

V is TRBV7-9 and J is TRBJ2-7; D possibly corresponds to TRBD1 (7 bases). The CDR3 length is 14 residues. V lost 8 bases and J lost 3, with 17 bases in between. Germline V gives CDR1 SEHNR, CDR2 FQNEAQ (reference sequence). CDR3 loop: CASSEGQSIYEQYF. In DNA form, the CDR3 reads TGTGCCAGCTCGGAGGGACAGAGCATCTACGAGCAGTACTTC. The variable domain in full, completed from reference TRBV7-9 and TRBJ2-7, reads DTGVSQNPRHKITKRGQNVTFRCDPISEHNRLYWYRQTLGQGPEFLTYFQNEAQLEKSRLLSDRFSAERPKGSFSTLEIQRTEQGDSAMYLCASSEGQSIYEQYFGPGTRLTVT.